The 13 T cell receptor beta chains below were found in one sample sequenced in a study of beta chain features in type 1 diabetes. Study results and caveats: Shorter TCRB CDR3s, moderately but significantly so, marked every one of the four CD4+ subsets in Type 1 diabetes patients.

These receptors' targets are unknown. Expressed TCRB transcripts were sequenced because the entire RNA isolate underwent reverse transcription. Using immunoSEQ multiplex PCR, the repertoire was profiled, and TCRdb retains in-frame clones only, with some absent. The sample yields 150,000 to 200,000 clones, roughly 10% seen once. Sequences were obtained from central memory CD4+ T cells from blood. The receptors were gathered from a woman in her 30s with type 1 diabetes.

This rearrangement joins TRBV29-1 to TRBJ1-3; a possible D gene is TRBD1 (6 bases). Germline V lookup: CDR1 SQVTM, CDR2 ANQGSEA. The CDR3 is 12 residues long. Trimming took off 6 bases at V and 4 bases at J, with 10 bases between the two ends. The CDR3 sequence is CSVGAIGNTIYF. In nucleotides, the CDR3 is TGCAGCGTGGGGGCCATCGGAAACACCATATATTTT. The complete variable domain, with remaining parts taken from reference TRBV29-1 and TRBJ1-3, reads SAVISQKPSRDICQRGTSLTIQCQVDSQVTMMFWYRQQPGQSLTLIATANQGSEATYESGFVIDKFPISRPNLTFSTLTVSNMSPEDSSIYLCSVGAIGNTIYFGEGSWLTVV.

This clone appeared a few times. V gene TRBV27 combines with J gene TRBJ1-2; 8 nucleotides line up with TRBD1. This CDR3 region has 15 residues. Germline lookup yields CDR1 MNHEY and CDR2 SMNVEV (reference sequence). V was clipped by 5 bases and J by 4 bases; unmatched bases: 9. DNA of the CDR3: TGTGCCAGCAGTAGGACAGGGTTGGGATTCTATGGCTACACCTTC. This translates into CASSRTGLGFYGYTF.

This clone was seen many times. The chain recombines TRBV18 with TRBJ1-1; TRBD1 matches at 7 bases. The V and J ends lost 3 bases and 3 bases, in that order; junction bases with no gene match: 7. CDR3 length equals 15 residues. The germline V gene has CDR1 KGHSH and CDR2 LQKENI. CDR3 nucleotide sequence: TGTGCCAGCTCACCGGGGGACCAGGGGGACACTGAAGCTTTCTTT. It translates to CASSPGDQGDTEAFF.

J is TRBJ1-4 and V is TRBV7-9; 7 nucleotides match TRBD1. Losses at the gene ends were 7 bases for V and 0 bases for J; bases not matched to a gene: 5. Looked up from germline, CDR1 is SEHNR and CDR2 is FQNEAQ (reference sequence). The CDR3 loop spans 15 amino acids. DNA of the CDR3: TGTGCCAGCACCGTCGGGACAGCAACTAATGAAAAACTGTTTTTT. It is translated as CASTVGTATNEKLFF.

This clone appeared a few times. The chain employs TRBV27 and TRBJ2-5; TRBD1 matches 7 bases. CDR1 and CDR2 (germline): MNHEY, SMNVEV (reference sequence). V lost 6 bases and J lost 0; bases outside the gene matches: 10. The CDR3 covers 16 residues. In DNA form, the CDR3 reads TGTGCCAGCAGCCGGGACAGCGTAGAGTACCAAGAGACCCAGTACTTC. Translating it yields CASSRDSVEYQETQYF.

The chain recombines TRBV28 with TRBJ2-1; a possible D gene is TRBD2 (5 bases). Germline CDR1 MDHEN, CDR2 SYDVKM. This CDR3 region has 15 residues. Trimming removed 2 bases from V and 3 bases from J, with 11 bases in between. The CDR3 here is CASSLAGLDYNEQFF. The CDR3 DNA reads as TGTGCCAGCAGTTTAGCGGGCCTGGACTACAATGAGCAGTTCTTC.

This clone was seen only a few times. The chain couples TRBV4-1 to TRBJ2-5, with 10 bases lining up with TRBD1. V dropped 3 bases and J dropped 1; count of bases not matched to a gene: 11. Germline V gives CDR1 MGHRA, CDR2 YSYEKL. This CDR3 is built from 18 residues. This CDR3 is CASSHKGTGTGAQETQYF. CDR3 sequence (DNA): TGCGCCAGCAGCCATAAAGGAACCGGGACAGGGGCCCAAGAGACCCAGTACTTC.

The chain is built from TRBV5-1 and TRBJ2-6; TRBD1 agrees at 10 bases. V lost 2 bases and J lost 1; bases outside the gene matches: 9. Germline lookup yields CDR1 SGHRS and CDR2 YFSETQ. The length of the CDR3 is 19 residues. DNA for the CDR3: TGCGCCAGCAGCTTTTCACCCGACAGGGGGCAGTCTGGGGCCAACGTCCTGACTTTC. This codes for CASSFSPDRGQSGANVLTF. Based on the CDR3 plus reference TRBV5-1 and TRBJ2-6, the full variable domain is KAGVTQTPRYLIKTRGQQVTLSCSPISGHRSVSWYQQTPGQGLQFLFEYFSETQRNKGNFPGRFSGRQFSNSRSEMNVSTLELGDSALYLCASSFSPDRGQSGANVLTFGAGSRLTVL.

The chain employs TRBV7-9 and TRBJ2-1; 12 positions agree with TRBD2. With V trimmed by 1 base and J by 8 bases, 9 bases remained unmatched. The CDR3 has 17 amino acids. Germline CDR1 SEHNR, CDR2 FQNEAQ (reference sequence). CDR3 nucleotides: TGTGCCAGCAGCTTAGGCCTAGCGGGAGGGCCTAGAGATGAGCAGTTCTTC. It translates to CASSLGLAGGPRDEQFF.

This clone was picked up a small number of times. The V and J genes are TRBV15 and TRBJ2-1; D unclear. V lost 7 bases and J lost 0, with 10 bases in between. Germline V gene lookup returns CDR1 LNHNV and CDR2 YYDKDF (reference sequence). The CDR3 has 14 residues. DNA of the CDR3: TGTGCCACCAATAAAGCGTACTCCTACAATGAGCAGTTCTTC. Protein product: CATNKAYSYNEQFF.

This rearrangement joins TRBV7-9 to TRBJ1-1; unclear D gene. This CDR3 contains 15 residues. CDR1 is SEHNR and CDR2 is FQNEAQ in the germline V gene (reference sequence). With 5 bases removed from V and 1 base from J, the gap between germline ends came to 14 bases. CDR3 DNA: TGTGCCAGCAGCCCACACTCAAACAGGAACACTGAAGCTTTCTTT. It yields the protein CASSPHSNRNTEAFF. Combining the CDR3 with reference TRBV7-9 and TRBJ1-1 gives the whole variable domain DTGVSQNPRHKITKRGQNVTFRCDPISEHNRLYWYRQTLGQGPEFLTYFQNEAQLEKSRLLSDRFSAERPKGSFSTLEIQRTEQGDSAMYLCASSPHSNRNTEAFFGQGTRLTVV.

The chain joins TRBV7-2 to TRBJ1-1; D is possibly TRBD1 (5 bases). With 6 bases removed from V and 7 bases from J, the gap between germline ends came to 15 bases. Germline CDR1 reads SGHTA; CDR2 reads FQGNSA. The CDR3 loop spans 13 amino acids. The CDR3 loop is CASRISFTGEAFF. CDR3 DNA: TGTGCCAGCAGAATTTCCTTTACAGGTGAAGCTTTCTTT.

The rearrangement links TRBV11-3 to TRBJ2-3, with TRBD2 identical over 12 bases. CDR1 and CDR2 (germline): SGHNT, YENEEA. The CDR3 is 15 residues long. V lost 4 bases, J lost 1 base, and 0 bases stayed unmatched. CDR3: CASSWTSGGTDTQYF. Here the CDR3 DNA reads TGTGCCAGCAGCTGGACTAGCGGGGGCACAGATACGCAGTATTTT. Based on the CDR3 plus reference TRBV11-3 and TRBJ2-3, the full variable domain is EAGVVQSPRYKIIEKKQPVAFWCNPISGHNTLYWYLQNLGQGPELLIRYENEEAVDDSQLPKDRFSAERLKGVDSTLKIQPAELGDSAVYLCASSWTSGGTDTQYFGPGTRLTVL.